This T cell receptor beta chain is drawn from a study of response to subunit inactivated influenza vaccine. Study-wide results and limits: The study's authors posited that every seasonal influenza vaccination enlists few new T cells.

This clonotype was detected a few times. Its specificity is not known. This CDR3 has 13 amino acids. Germline CDR1 and CDR2: SNHLY and FYNNEI. Trimming shortened V by 0 bases and J by 3 bases, and 6 bases separated the two germline ends. Via MiXCR, TCRdb re-called the RT-PCR reads, giving one row per CDR3 protein. The sample has fewer than 800,000 distinct CDR3 sequences, 15% to 18% seen once; the top ten hold 9.5% to 13%. The sample consisted of PBMCs from blood, taken about 11 days after vaccination. This TCR came from a man between 45 and 60 years old who received an inactivated influenza vaccine. The V and J genes are TRBV2 and TRBJ2-7; D uncertain. DNA of the CDR3: TGTGCCAGCAGTGAAGCGGGAAACTACGAGCAGTACTTC. Translated, it gives CASSEAGNYEQYF.